Shown below are 10 T cell receptor beta chains from a single sample sequenced in a study of CD8 T cells in ankylosing spondylitis. TCRdb passed the 5' RACE reads through MiXCR, listing each CDR3 protein once. The table shows 230,000 or so distinct CDR3 sequences, with about a sixth occurring only once. Sequencing input: blood, either unsorted or a sorted T cell fraction (not recorded which). The receptors were gathered from a male donor with ankylosing spondylitis or in good health (not recorded which).

This clonotype was seen a few times. The chain is built from TRBV6-1 and TRBJ2-3; the match to TRBD2 covers 7 bases. Germline trimming cut 5 bases from V and 2 bases from J; bases unmatched to any gene: 16. The germline V gene encodes CDR1 MNHNS and CDR2 SASEGT. The CDR3 is 18 amino acids. Here the CDR3 reads CASSPLAGENSHTDTQYF. The DNA of the CDR3 is TGTGCCAGCAGTCCACTGGCGGGAGAGAATTCACACACAGATACGCAGTATTTT.

The chain combines TRBV5-8 with TRBJ2-3; D assignment may be TRBD1 or TRBD2 (6 bases each). Germline-derived CDR1 and CDR2 are SGHTS and YDEGEE. V lost 8 bases, J lost 2 bases, and 15 bases lay in between. This CDR3 has 14 amino acids. DNA for the CDR3: TGTGCCAGTTCAAGGGGGGACCACACAGATACGCAGTATTTT. Translated, it gives CASSRGDHTDTQYF.

The chain couples TRBV5-4 to TRBJ2-1, with 10 bases identical to TRBD2. The CDR3 runs 17 residues. Per germline, CDR1 SGHNT and CDR2 YYREEE (reference sequence). The V and J ends lost 5 bases and 8 bases, in that order; junction bases with no gene match: 16. The DNA of the CDR3 is TGTGCCAGCAGTCAGGCCAGAGCGGGAGGGGCCCCCGATGAGCAGTTCTTC. As protein: CASSQARAGGAPDEQFF.

This clonotype was recorded at least ten times. The chain employs TRBV20-1 and TRBJ2-1; TRBD2 matches 9 bases. The germline CDR1 and CDR2 sequences are DFQATT and SNEGSKA (reference sequence). The V segment lost 6 bases and the J segment 8 bases; nucleotides outside the gene matches: 14. The CDR3 runs 15 residues. CDR3 region: CSAPISGTSWDEQFF. The CDR3 coding sequence is TGCAGTGCCCCCATCAGTGGGACTAGCTGGGATGAGCAGTTCTTC.

This rearrangement joins TRBV11-2 to TRBJ1-2, with a possible D match to TRBD1 (5 bases). The V and J ends lost 7 bases and 4 bases respectively, with 13 bases between them. The germline V gene encodes CDR1 SGHAT and CDR2 FQNNGV. This CDR3 has 13 residues. The CDR3 DNA reads as TGTGCCAGCAACCCGACAGCTAGCTATGGCTACACCTTC. Its protein is CASNPTASYGYTF.

The chain has TRBV7-3 and TRBJ2-7; D ambiguous. The germline gives CDR1 SGHTA, CDR2 FQGTGA. CDR3 length: 18 amino acids. V was trimmed by 1 base and J by 0 bases, leaving 19 bases between them. CDR3 sequence (DNA): TGTGCCAGCAGCTTAATCTTGTCCCCCGGTTACAGCTCCTACGAGCAGTACTTC. Protein: CASSLILSPGYSSYEQYF.

This clonotype has a handful of counts. The chain employs TRBV6-2 or TRBV6-3 and TRBJ2-3; D may match TRBD1 or TRBD2 (5 bases each). Germline lookup yields CDR1 MNHEY and CDR2 SVGEGT. The CDR3 contains 14 residues. The V gene lost 4 bases and the J gene lost 4 bases, with 12 bases spanning the gap. The CDR3 spells CASSSGQEADTQYF. The CDR3 region has the DNA TGTGCCAGCAGTTCGGGGCAGGAAGCAGATACGCAGTATTTT.

This chain uses TRBV5-1 with TRBJ2-3, with TRBD1 matching over 8 bases. CDR3 length: 16 amino acids. The germline gives CDR1 SGHRS, CDR2 YFSETQ. The V segment lost 0 bases and the J segment 4 bases; nucleotides outside the gene matches: 7. The CDR3 region has the DNA TGCGCCAGCAGCTTGGTTCCGACAGGGGAATCAGATACGCAGTATTTT. It codes for CASSLVPTGESDTQYF.

The sample holds many counts of this clonotype. This sequence joins TRBV27 and TRBJ2-7; 9 positions match TRBD2. V shed 3 bases, J shed 2 bases, and the junction held 2 bases outside the gene matches. The length of the CDR3 is 14 residues. Germline V gene sequence: CDR1 MNHEY, CDR2 SMNVEV (reference sequence). CDR3 residues: CASSFLAGTYEQYF. DNA of the CDR3: TGTGCCAGCAGTTTCCTAGCGGGGACCTACGAGCAGTACTTC.

This clonotype showed up just once. The conserved phenylalanine or tryptophan is not found at the CDR3 terminus, so this likely reflects a read error. The J gene is TRBJ2-1, the V gene TRBV11-2; D not resolved. The CDR3 has 16 residues. Germline lookup yields CDR1 SGHAT and CDR2 FQNNGV. V was cut by 1 base and J by 5 bases, with 15 bases left in between. CDR3 DNA: TGTGCCAGCAGCTTAGGGTGGGATGCGGTCCACAATGAGCAGTTCTCC. Protein sequence: CASSLGWDAVHNEQFS.